These T cell receptor beta chains were read from a single sample in a study of CD8+CD57+ T cells in acquired aplastic anemia. In TCRdb, the reads were re-called with MiXCR into one record per CDR3 protein. The repertoire holds more than 150,000 distinct CDR3 sequences, with around half as singletons. Sequencing was carried out using sorted CD4+, CD8+, or CD8+CD57+ T cells (not recorded which) from PBMCs. The receptor source for this set is a human donor with aplastic anemia. The CDR3 runs from the conserved cysteine through the conserved F or W. D genes are given only for firm matches. Not every row has a clone size; where given, it reads once, few, many or a size class.

CDR3nt: TGTGCCAGCAGCTTCTCCACGGGGGGCCGGGAAGCTTTCTTT
CDR3aa: CASSFSTGGREAFF
v_gene: TRBV11-2
d_gene: .
abundance: many
j_gene: TRBJ1-1

CDR3nt: TGTGCCAGCAGCGCCCGAACTAGCGGGGCGAAAATAGATACGCAGTATTTT
CDR3aa: CASSARTSGAKIDTQYF
v_gene: TRBV9
d_gene: TRBD2
abundance: many
j_gene: TRBJ2-3

CDR3nt: TGTGCCAGCAGCTTAGTTGCGACTAGCGGGAATTGGGAGACCCAGTACTTC
CDR3aa: CASSLVATSGNWETQYF
v_gene: TRBV11-1
d_gene: TRBD2
abundance: .
j_gene: TRBJ2-5

CDR3nt: TGTGCCAGTAGTGAGGGACAGGGGGCTGAAGAAGCTTTCTTT
CDR3aa: CASSEGQGAEEAFF
v_gene: TRBV19
d_gene: TRBD1
abundance: many
j_gene: TRBJ1-1

CDR3nt: TGTGCCAGCAGCTCCTCGTTGGCTAGGGAGCAGTACTTC
CDR3aa: CASSSSLAREQYF
v_gene: TRBV7-2
d_gene: .
abundance: once
j_gene: TRBJ2-7

CDR3nt: TGTGCCACCAGCAGCGGGACAGGGCCCTATGGCTACACCTTC
CDR3aa: CATSSGTGPYGYTF
v_gene: TRBV15
d_gene: TRBD1
abundance: .
j_gene: TRBJ1-2

CDR3nt: TGTGCCAGCAGCCAAGGGGGGGGGAATTCACCCCTCCACTTT
CDR3aa: CASSQGGGNSPLHF
v_gene: TRBV3-1
d_gene: .
abundance: many
j_gene: TRBJ1-6

CDR3nt: TGTGCCAGTACCTGGATAGGGGAATATAGCAATCAGCCCCAGCATTTT
CDR3aa: CASTWIGEYSNQPQHF
v_gene: TRBV19
d_gene: .
abundance: .
j_gene: TRBJ1-5

CDR3nt: TGCGCCAGCAGCCGTAGCGGGGAAAGCACAGATACGCAGTATTTT
CDR3aa: CASSRSGESTDTQYF
v_gene: TRBV5-1
d_gene: TRBD2
abundance: many
j_gene: TRBJ2-3

CDR3nt: TGTGCCAGCAGTGAGGGACTAGCGGGAGGAATTCAGAGAGCCGGGGAGCTGTTTTTT
CDR3aa: CASSEGLAGGIQRAGELFF
v_gene: TRBV2
d_gene: TRBD2
abundance: many
j_gene: TRBJ2-2

CDR3nt: TGTGCCACCATCTCCCTAGGGGGGGCGGACACTGAAGCTTTCTTT
CDR3aa: CATISLGGADTEAFF
v_gene: TRBV24-1
d_gene: .
abundance: .
j_gene: TRBJ1-1

CDR3nt: TGTGCCAGCAGCTTCTCTATCTCCGAGCAGTACTTC
CDR3aa: CASSFSISEQYF
v_gene: TRBV7-3
d_gene: .
abundance: .
j_gene: TRBJ2-7

CDR3nt: TGTGCCAGCAGTTTATACCGGGGTGCAAATCAGCCCCAGCATTTT
CDR3aa: CASSLYRGANQPQHF
v_gene: TRBV12-3/TRBV12-4
d_gene: .
abundance: many
j_gene: TRBJ1-5

CDR3nt: TGTGCCAGCAGGGCGGGACAGGGGAATCAGCCCCAGCATTTT
CDR3aa: CASRAGQGNQPQHF
v_gene: TRBV6-1
d_gene: TRBD1
abundance: few
j_gene: TRBJ1-5

CDR3nt: TGTGCCAGCAGTGCGGGACAGGGAATAGGAAAACTGTTTTTT
CDR3aa: CASSAGQGIGKLFF
v_gene: TRBV3-1
d_gene: TRBD1
abundance: many
j_gene: TRBJ1-4

CDR3nt: TGTGCCAGCAGTGTTAGGGGACAGGGGAGCTCCTACGAGCAGTACTTC
CDR3aa: CASSVRGQGSSYEQYF
v_gene: TRBV12-3/TRBV12-4
d_gene: TRBD1
abundance: many
j_gene: TRBJ2-7

CDR3nt: TGTGCCAGTAGTATTGTGGGCGGGAGATCCTACAATGAGCAGTTCTTC
CDR3aa: CASSIVGGRSYNEQFF
v_gene: TRBV19
d_gene: TRBD2
abundance: many
j_gene: TRBJ2-1

CDR3nt: TGCAGCGTTGAAGACAGGGCCGCTTATGGCTACACCTTC
CDR3aa: CSVEDRAAYGYTF
v_gene: TRBV29-1
d_gene: .
abundance: .
j_gene: TRBJ1-2

CDR3nt: TGTGCCACCAGCACCCGGGACAGAGCGACAGATACGCAGTATTTT
CDR3aa: CATSTRDRATDTQYF
v_gene: TRBV24-1
d_gene: TRBD1
abundance: many
j_gene: TRBJ2-3

CDR3nt: TGTGCCAGCAGCCCCGACACCAACTACGAGCAGTACTTC
CDR3aa: CASSPDTNYEQYF
v_gene: TRBV7-2
d_gene: .
abundance: .
j_gene: TRBJ2-7

CDR3nt: TGTGCCAGCAGCGCGTACAGGGGACCCAACGTCCTGACTTTC
CDR3aa: CASSAYRGPNVLTF
v_gene: TRBV5-6
d_gene: TRBD1
abundance: .
j_gene: TRBJ2-6

CDR3nt: TGTGCCAGCAGTGCAGACAGGGGGCGCCGACAGCCCCAGCATTTT
CDR3aa: CASSADRGRRQPQHF
v_gene: TRBV6-1
d_gene: TRBD1
abundance: many
j_gene: TRBJ1-5

CDR3nt: TGCAGTGCTGGGAGTGGGCGAAGAAATGGCTACACCTTC
CDR3aa: CSAGSGRRNGYTF
v_gene: TRBV20-1
d_gene: .
abundance: many
j_gene: TRBJ1-2

CDR3nt: TGCGCCAGCAGGGGGCTGACAGTGAACACTGAAGCTTTCTTT
CDR3aa: CASRGLTVNTEAFF
v_gene: TRBV10-2
d_gene: .
abundance: .
j_gene: TRBJ1-1

CDR3nt: TGTGCCAGCAGTTTGGGGAGGCCAGGGGATAACTATGGCTACACCTTC
CDR3aa: CASSLGRPGDNYGYTF
v_gene: TRBV27
d_gene: .
abundance: many
j_gene: TRBJ1-2

CDR3nt: TGTGCCAGCAGCTCCGGGGGAGGGGCTTCTGGAAACACCATATATTTT
CDR3aa: CASSSGGGASGNTIYF
v_gene: TRBV7-2
d_gene: .
abundance: many
j_gene: TRBJ1-3

CDR3nt: TGTGCTAGCGGACTTAGCGGGGCCTCCTACAATGAGCAGTTCTTC
CDR3aa: CASGLSGASYNEQFF
v_gene: TRBV7-7
d_gene: TRBD2
abundance: many
j_gene: TRBJ2-1

CDR3nt: TGTGCCAGCAGCTTACGGTCAGCGGGGGACCTTTCCTACGAGCAGTACTTC
CDR3aa: CASSLRSAGDLSYEQYF
v_gene: TRBV7-8
d_gene: TRBD2
abundance: many
j_gene: TRBJ2-7

CDR3nt: TGTGCCAGCAGCTTAGATTGGGACAGGGCAAGCGGGGGGTGGACCTACAATGAGCAGTTCTTC
CDR3aa: CASSLDWDRASGGWTYNEQFF
v_gene: TRBV11-2
d_gene: .
abundance: .
j_gene: TRBJ2-1

CDR3nt: TGTGCCAGTAGTGCGCCACAGGGAAGCGCCTATAATTCACCCCTCCACTTT
CDR3aa: CASSAPQGSAYNSPLHF
v_gene: TRBV19
d_gene: .
abundance: .
j_gene: TRBJ1-6

CDR3nt: TGCGGCGGATGGAGCTTCGGAAGCACCTATGGCTACACCTTC
CDR3aa: CGGWSFGSTYGYTF
v_gene: TRBV29-1
d_gene: .
abundance: .
j_gene: TRBJ1-2

CDR3nt: TGTGCCAGCAGTGATCCTCTTCGTCAGCTTGACGAGCAGTACTTC
CDR3aa: CASSDPLRQLDEQYF
v_gene: TRBV25-1
d_gene: .
abundance: .
j_gene: TRBJ2-7

CDR3nt: TGTGCCAGCAGACCGCCCGGGACAGGTGAGGGAGGTACGCAGTATTTT
CDR3aa: CASRPPGTGEGGTQYF
v_gene: TRBV12-3/TRBV12-4
d_gene: TRBD1
abundance: few
j_gene: TRBJ2-3

CDR3nt: TGTGCCAGCAGTGGACAGCTTTCTGGAAACACCATATATTTT
CDR3aa: CASSGQLSGNTIYF
v_gene: TRBV7-9
d_gene: .
abundance: .
j_gene: TRBJ1-3

CDR3nt: TGTGCCAGCAGCGTAGGCGTCGGGGAGGTGACTGAAGCTTTCTTT
CDR3aa: CASSVGVGEVTEAFF
v_gene: TRBV9
d_gene: .
abundance: .
j_gene: TRBJ1-1

CDR3nt: TGTAGCGTATCCGGGACAGGGCCCTACAATGAGCAGTTCTTC
CDR3aa: CSVSGTGPYNEQFF
v_gene: TRBV29-1
d_gene: TRBD1
abundance: once
j_gene: TRBJ2-1

CDR3nt: TGTGCCAGCAGCAGCCGCCAGGGCTCTGAAGCTTTCTTT
CDR3aa: CASSSRQGSEAFF
v_gene: TRBV7-2
d_gene: .
abundance: many
j_gene: TRBJ1-1

CDR3nt: TGTGCCACCAGCAGAGGAGACAGGGACACAGATACGCAGTATTTT
CDR3aa: CATSRGDRDTDTQYF
v_gene: TRBV15
d_gene: TRBD1
abundance: .
j_gene: TRBJ2-3

CDR3nt: TGTGCCAGCGGACAGGGGAGGGCCATTCAGTACTTC
CDR3aa: CASGQGRAIQYF
v_gene: TRBV10-3
d_gene: TRBD1
abundance: .
j_gene: TRBJ2-4

CDR3nt: TGCGCCAGCAGCTTGGCCGTCTTGAACACTGAAGCTTTCTTT
CDR3aa: CASSLAVLNTEAFF
v_gene: TRBV5-1
d_gene: .
abundance: many
j_gene: TRBJ1-1

CDR3nt: TGTGCCAGCAGCCAGCCGGGGGAGGCTTTCTTT
CDR3aa: CASSQPGEAFF
v_gene: TRBV7-3
d_gene: .
abundance: .
j_gene: TRBJ1-1

CDR3nt: TGTGCCAGCAGTGAAGCCAGCGGGGGGGGGTTCGCCTACAATGAGCAGTTCTTC
CDR3aa: CASSEASGGGFAYNEQFF
v_gene: TRBV6-1
d_gene: TRBD2
abundance: .
j_gene: TRBJ2-1

CDR3nt: TGCGCCAGCTACCTCGGACCGATGAACACTGAAGCTTTCTTT
CDR3aa: CASYLGPMNTEAFF
v_gene: TRBV5-1
d_gene: .
abundance: .
j_gene: TRBJ1-1

CDR3nt: TGTGCCAGCAGCAGCTCCCTCCAGGGTGGAGGCACTGAAGCTTTCTTT
CDR3aa: CASSSSLQGGGTEAFF
v_gene: TRBV5-4
d_gene: .
abundance: many
j_gene: TRBJ1-1

CDR3nt: TGCAGTGCTAGAGGTGGGACCGTCAATCAGCCCCAGCATTTT
CDR3aa: CSARGGTVNQPQHF
v_gene: TRBV20-1
d_gene: .
abundance: .
j_gene: TRBJ1-5

CDR3nt: TGTGCCAGTAGTAGGGACAGGGTAAGCAATCAGCCCCAGCATTTT
CDR3aa: CASSRDRVSNQPQHF
v_gene: TRBV19
d_gene: TRBD1
abundance: few
j_gene: TRBJ1-5

CDR3nt: TGCGCCAGCAGCCAAGGGGGACTAGCGGCAAACACCGGGGAGCTGTTTTTT
CDR3aa: CASSQGGLAANTGELFF
v_gene: TRBV4-3
d_gene: TRBD2
abundance: few
j_gene: TRBJ2-2

CDR3nt: TGTGCCAGCAACACCCGCCGCCTCGAGGGCTACACCTTC
CDR3aa: CASNTRRLEGYTF
v_gene: TRBV2
d_gene: .
abundance: .
j_gene: TRBJ1-2

CDR3nt: TGTGCCAGCAGGGGAGCGGGGGGCCACGTAATCACAGATACGCAGTATTTT
CDR3aa: CASRGAGGHVITDTQYF
v_gene: TRBV6-1
d_gene: TRBD2
abundance: many
j_gene: TRBJ2-3

CDR3nt: TGTGCCATCACCCCGAAGTTTATGAACACTGAAGCTTTCTTT
CDR3aa: CAITPKFMNTEAFF
v_gene: TRBV10-3
d_gene: .
abundance: .
j_gene: TRBJ1-1

CDR3nt: TGTGCCAGCAACACAGGTGGGACTAACGGGGAGCTGTTTTTT
CDR3aa: CASNTGGTNGELFF
v_gene: TRBV3-1
d_gene: TRBD2
abundance: .
j_gene: TRBJ2-2

CDR3nt: TGTGCCAGCAAGGAGGGCGGGGGGGTCACCGGGGAGCTGTTTTTT
CDR3aa: CASKEGGGVTGELFF
v_gene: TRBV2
d_gene: TRBD2
abundance: .
j_gene: TRBJ2-2

CDR3nt: TGCGCCAGTAGTATAATCGTCGGGAGCTCCTACGAGCAGTACTTC
CDR3aa: CASSIIVGSSYEQYF
v_gene: TRBV19
d_gene: .
abundance: .
j_gene: TRBJ2-7

CDR3nt: TGTGCCAGCAGCCAAGCGACAGGGGCCAAAAACATTCAGTACTTC
CDR3aa: CASSQATGAKNIQYF
v_gene: TRBV11-2
d_gene: TRBD1
abundance: many
j_gene: TRBJ2-4

CDR3nt: TGTGCCAGCATGCTAAACGGGGAGCTGTTTTTT
CDR3aa: CASMLNGELFF
v_gene: TRBV12-3/TRBV12-4
d_gene: .
abundance: many
j_gene: TRBJ2-2

CDR3nt: TGCGCCAGCAGCCAAGATGTCCAGACACCCCTCCACTTT
CDR3aa: CASSQDVQTPLHF
v_gene: TRBV4-3
d_gene: .
abundance: many
j_gene: TRBJ1-6